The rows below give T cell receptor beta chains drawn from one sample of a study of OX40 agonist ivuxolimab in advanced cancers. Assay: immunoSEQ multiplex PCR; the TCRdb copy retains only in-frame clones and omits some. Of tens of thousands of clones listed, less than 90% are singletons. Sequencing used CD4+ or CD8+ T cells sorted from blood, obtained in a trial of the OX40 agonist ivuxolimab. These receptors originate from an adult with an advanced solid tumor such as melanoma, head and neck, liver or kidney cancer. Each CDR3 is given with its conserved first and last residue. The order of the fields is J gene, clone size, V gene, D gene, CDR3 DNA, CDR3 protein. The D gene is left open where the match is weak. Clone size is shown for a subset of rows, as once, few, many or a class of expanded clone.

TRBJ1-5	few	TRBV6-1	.	TGTGCCACCCGCCTCGGGACGCCGAGTCAGCCCCAGCATTTT	CATRLGTPSQPQHF
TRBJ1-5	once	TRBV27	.	TGTGCCAGCAGAGAACAGGGATCTCAGCCCCAGCATTTT	CASREQGSQPQHF
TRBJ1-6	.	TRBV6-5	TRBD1	TGTGCCAGCTGCCCGACAGGGATTCGTACTTCACCCCTCCACTTT	CASCPTGIRTSPLHF
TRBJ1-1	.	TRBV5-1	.	TGCGCCAGCAGAACGCTACCTGAGGACACTGAAGCTTTCTTT	CASRTLPEDTEAFF
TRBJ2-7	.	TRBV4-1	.	TGCGCCAGCAGCCAAGATCAGCATGGCTACTCCTACGAGCAGTACTTC	CASSQDQHGYSYEQYF
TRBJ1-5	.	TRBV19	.	TGTGCCAGTACCCTACAGCCCAGCAATCAGCCCCAGCATTTT	CASTLQPSNQPQHF
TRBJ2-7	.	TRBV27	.	TGTGCCAGCAGTTCAGGAAACTCCTACGAGCAGTACTTC	CASSSGNSYEQYF
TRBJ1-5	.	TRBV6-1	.	TGTGCCAGCAGATCCGGCGCAGGGGGCAATCAGCCCCAGCATTTT	CASRSGAGGNQPQHF
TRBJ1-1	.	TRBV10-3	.	TGTGCCATCAGTGAGAATCCGGGGGTGAACACTGAAGCTTTCTTT	CAISENPGVNTEAFF
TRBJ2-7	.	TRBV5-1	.	TGCGCCAGCGGTGATGGCGTCTCCTACGAGCAGTACTTC	CASGDGVSYEQYF
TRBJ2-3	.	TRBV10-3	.	TGTGCCATCAGTGAGTCGACAACAGATACGCAGTATTTT	CAISESTTDTQYF
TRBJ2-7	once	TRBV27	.	TGTGCCAGCAGTTTAGAGGCAGGCTCCTACGAGCAGTACTTC	CASSLEAGSYEQYF
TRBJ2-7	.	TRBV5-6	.	TGTGCCACCTCACGGCGGAACGAGCAGTACTTC	CATSRRNEQYF
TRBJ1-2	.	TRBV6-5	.	TGTGCCAGCAGTGAAGGGAAAGGCTACACCTTC	CASSEGKGYTF
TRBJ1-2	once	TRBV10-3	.	TGTGCCATCAGTGTAGGGGACCATGGCTACACCTTC	CAISVGDHGYTF
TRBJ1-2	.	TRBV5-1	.	TGCGCCAGCAGCTTCGGGGGCTCGGATGGCTATGGCTACACCTTC	CASSFGGSDGYGYTF
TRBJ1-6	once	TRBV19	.	TGTGCCAGTAACAGGGTCACCTATAATTCACCCCTCCACTTT	CASNRVTYNSPLHF
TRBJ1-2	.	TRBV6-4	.	TGTGCCAGCAGTAGGGATCGGGAAGCTAACTATGGCTACACCTTC	CASSRDREANYGYTF
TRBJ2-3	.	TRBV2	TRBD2	TGTGCCAGCAGTGACCCGGCTAGCGGATACACAGATACGCAGTATTTT	CASSDPASGYTDTQYF
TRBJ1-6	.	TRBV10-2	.	TGCGCCAGCAGTGAGCAGGCGGTGAATTCACCCCTCCACTTT	CASSEQAVNSPLHF
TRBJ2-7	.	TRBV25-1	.	TGTGCCAGCAGTCGGGACACCTTTTACGAGCAGTACTTC	CASSRDTFYEQYF
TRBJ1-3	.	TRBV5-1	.	TGCGCCAGCAGTACCGGGACGTGGGGAAACACCATATATTTT	CASSTGTWGNTIYF
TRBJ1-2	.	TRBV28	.	TGTGCCAGCAGGCCATCCGGGACATCGATCTATGGCTACACCTTC	CASRPSGTSIYGYTF
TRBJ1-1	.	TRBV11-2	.	TGTGCCAGCAGCGTCAGTAAGGGGTCCTTCAAGAACACTGAAGCTTTCTTT	CASSVSKGSFKNTEAFF
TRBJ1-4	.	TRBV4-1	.	TGCGCCAGCAGCCCGGGTGGGACAACTAATGAAAAACTGTTTTTT	CASSPGGTTNEKLFF
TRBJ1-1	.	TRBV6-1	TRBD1	TGTGCCAGCAGTGGTGCAGGGGGCACTGAAGCTTTCTTT	CASSGAGGTEAFF